Listed below are T cell receptor beta chains from one sample, sequenced in a study of PD-1 blockade in classical Hodgkin lymphoma. The repertoire was sequenced with immunoSEQ multiplex PCR; TCRdb's copy has only in-frame clones and lacks some. The table has just under 100,000 clones, approximately 88% seen once. The input for sequencing was peripheral blood mononuclear cells (PBMCs), taken at baseline. These receptors were obtained from a human donor with classical Hodgkin lymphoma. Each CDR3 is given with its conserved first and last residue. The D gene is left open where the match is weak. Clone size is stated in some rows and not others, as once, few, many or a class when expanded.

j_call v_call d_call clone_size cdr3_nt cdr3_aa
TRBJ2-1 TRBV9 - - TGTGCCAGCAGCGTAGGAAGAGGCTCCTACAATGAGCAGTTCTTC CASSVGRGSYNEQFF
TRBJ2-2 TRBV2 TRBD2 - TGTGCCAGCAGCGGGAGCGGGGCGCGATCCACCGGGGAGCTGTTTTTT CASSGSGARSTGELFF
TRBJ1-1 TRBV27 TRBD1 - TGTGCCAGCAGTTTATGGACAGGGGCTGAAGCTTTCTTT CASSLWTGAEAFF
TRBJ2-1 TRBV30 TRBD1 - TGTGCCTGGAGGGGACAGGGGGTGGTGCGGGCCCACAATGAGCAGTTCTTC CAWRGQGVVRAHNEQFF
TRBJ2-7 TRBV11-2 - - TGTGCCAGCAGCTTAGTACAGGGTGGGGCCTACGAGCAGTACTTC CASSLVQGGAYEQYF
TRBJ2-3 TRBV29-1 - - TGCAGCGCCCGACCACCTGGCACAGATACGCAGTATTTT CSARPPGTDTQYF
TRBJ2-2 TRBV10-2 TRBD2 - TGCGCCAGCAGAGGGACTAGTTTCACCGGGGAGCTGTTTTTT CASRGTSFTGELFF
TRBJ1-2 TRBV15 - few TGTGCCACCAGCAGAGCGGGGCAGATCTATGGCTACACCTTC CATSRAGQIYGYTF
TRBJ1-1 TRBV5-6 TRBD1 once TGTGCCAGCAGCCTCCGGGACAGGGTCCCGGAAGCTTTCTTT CASSLRDRVPEAFF
TRBJ2-7 TRBV29-1 TRBD1 - TGCAGCGTACAGGGGAACCGCTACGAGCAGTACTTC CSVQGNRYEQYF
TRBJ1-5 TRBV7-6 - - TGTGCCAGCAGCTTAAGCAGGGGCCCCAATCAGCCCCAGCATTTT CASSLSRGPNQPQHF
TRBJ2-3 TRBV2 - once TGTGCCAGCACTGCACTAGAGACGCAGTATTTT CASTALETQYF
TRBJ1-3 TRBV6-4 - - TGTGCCAGCAGTGACTCGGGGATGGTTACGTCTCAAACCGGGGGAAACACCATATATTTT CASSDSGMVTSQTGGNTIYF
TRBJ2-3 TRBV5-1 - - TGCGCCAGCAGGAGGGAAGATACGCAGTATTTT CASRREDTQYF
TRBJ2-5 TRBV10-3 - - TGTGCCTCCGGGGGACTGACCCAAGAGACCCAGTACTTC CASGGLTQETQYF